Listed below are T cell receptor beta chains from one sample, sequenced in a study of human versus mouse CDR3 diversity and MHC coevolution. TCRdb's copy holds only in-frame clones and misses some; the assay was immunoSEQ multiplex PCR. Altogether about 60,000 clones are present, just under 95% being singletons, with the ten largest covering approximately 17%. What was sequenced was naive CD4+ T cells from blood. The receptors were gathered from a person aged 60 to 70 in good health. The CDR3 runs from the conserved cysteine through the conserved F or W. Fields, in order: J gene, D gene, CDR3 length, V gene, clone size, CDR3 DNA, CDR3 protein. The D gene is left open where the match is weak. Clone size is not always given. Where it is, it says once, few, many or a class for expanded clones.

>TRBJ1-1|NA|13|TRBV6-6|NA
TGTGCCAGCAGATATACAGGGAACACTGAAGCTTTCTTT
CASRYTGNTEAFF
>TRBJ2-7|NA|15|TRBV5-1|NA
TGCGCCACCCGGCCCCCTGGAGGAGCCCAGTACGAGCAGTACTTC
CATRPPGGAQYEQYF
>TRBJ2-2|TRBD1|17|TRBV18|NA
TGTGCCAGCTCGGTGGGACAGGGGAGACCGAACACCGGGGAGCTGTTTTTT
CASSVGQGRPNTGELFF
>TRBJ1-2|TRBD1|16|TRBV6-5|NA
TGTGCCAGCAGTTCTGGGACAGGGGGCGCGCACTATGGCTACACCTTC
CASSSGTGGAHYGYTF
>TRBJ2-5|NA|13|TRBV25-1|NA
TGTGCCAGCAGTGAGGGGGGTAGAGAGACCCAGTACTTC
CASSEGGRETQYF
>TRBJ1-1|TRBD1|15|TRBV28|NA
TGTGCCAGCTTAGGACAGGGACCAGTAATAGCTGAAGCTTTCTTT
CASLGQGPVIAEAFF
>TRBJ1-4|TRBD1|16|TRBV25-1|NA
TGTGCCAGCAGCGGGAGGGGGACAGCAACTAATGAAAAACTGTTTTTT
CASSGRGTATNEKLFF
>TRBJ1-2|TRBD1|13|TRBV6-6|NA
TGTGCCAGCAGTCCGAGACAGGGGTCGGGCTACACCTTC
CASSPRQGSGYTF
>TRBJ2-7|TRBD1|14|TRBV19|NA
TGTGCCAGTAGTCCACGGACAGGACTGTACGAGCAGTACTTC
CASSPRTGLYEQYF
>TRBJ2-3|TRBD1|16|TRBV27|NA
TGTGCCAGCAGTACTAACAGGGGCGTTAGCACAGATACGCAGTATTTT
CASSTNRGVSTDTQYF
>TRBJ2-1|TRBD2|16|TRBV7-9|once
TGTGCCAGCAGCTTAGTAGGTAGCGGGGGATTCAATGAGCAGTTCTTC
CASSLVGSGGFNEQFF
>TRBJ2-7|NA|13|TRBV27|NA
TGTGCCACCCAGGGTCAGGGGACCTACGAGCAGTACTTC
CATQGQGTYEQYF